This T cell receptor (beta chain) was identified in a study of intratumoral heterogeneity in liver cancer. With regard to the full study: Across the full approximately 15-patient cohort, most patients were male and a median age of roughly 69 years was recorded. RNA-seq, DNA sequencing, TCR-seq and SNP array data from multiple regions of hepatocellular carcinoma specimens were combined in the study to investigate intratumor heterogeneity. A total of around 70 multiregional samples from around 14 HCC patients, consisting of roughly 50 tumoral and around 20 adjacent nontumoral regions, were included in the overall cohort. Paper-wide results and their limitations: The authors noted a relatively low number of patients and under-sampled tumor-infiltrating lymphocyte representation as limitations. In every sequenced patient, tumor region b showed significantly fewer unique T-cell clonal expansions than tumor region a. Overall T cell clonality did not differ significantly between tumor regions within either sequenced patient. TCR sequencing reportedly confirmed RNA-seq-based estimates of regional differences in tumor-infiltrating lymphocyte burden.

TCR beta chain CDR3 regions were sequenced from genomic DNA using the immunoSEQ assay. Rearranged VDJ segments were amplified with primers that anneal to V and J segments. On the authors' methods: The ImmunoSeq Analyzer software was used to compute clonality and richness metrics. To find clones with differing abundance between regions, Fisher's exact test was applied together with a beta-binomial method for extra stringency. TCRdb limited this immuneACCESS table to in-frame rearrangements with V and J called. A share of clones is missing; checked studies link under half to unresolved V genes, and the rest is unexplained. For V, J and clone size, that table is used; D and trimming come from the DNA. The sample table holds about 3,000 clones, of which 70% to 75% were seen once. The top ten clonotypes cover 45% of the sample. Samples with the label H were taken from distinct, geographically separated regions of the hepatocellular carcinoma nodule. Every patient had early-stage hepatocellular carcinoma and went to surgical resection without receiving any prior therapy. No macroscopic evidence of necrosis or hemorrhage was present in the sampled areas. In two patients, TCR sequencing (ImmunoSeq) was performed on multiple regions. Each frozen resection tissue sample was taken at least 1 cm away from every other sample. Genomic DNA was isolated from bulk tissue with the DNeasy blood and tissue kit.

Of note for this clone: Its antigen is still unknown. Base qualities were left out, and no much larger clone turns up one base away.

This material consisted of tumor tissue, taken before any cancer treatment. The origin of this receptor is a woman in her seventies with hepatocellular carcinoma.

The CDR3 sequence is CASSIPGLSTGELFF. The DNA is TGTGCCAGTAGTATACCGGGCCTTAGCACCGGGGAGCTGTTTTTT. Recombination connected TRBV19 to TRBJ2-2, with the D gene not clear enough to name. CDR1 LNHDA and CDR2 SQIVND were looked up in the germline V gene (reference sequence). Trimming costs V 2 bases and J 4 bases, and their ends lie 11 bases apart. Reading from cysteine to phenylalanine, the CDR3 counts 15 amino acids. Only the CDR3 region is kept as DNA, spanning 45 bases read in frame from base 1. With all but the CDR3 taken from the reference TRBV19 and TRBJ2-2 genes, the full variable domain is: DGGITQSPKYLFRKEGQNVTLSCEQNLNHDAMYWYRQDPGQGLRLIYYSQIVNDFQKGDIAEGYSVSREKKESFPLTVTSAQKNPTAFYLCASSIPGLSTGELFFGEGSRLTVL.